The next 29 T cell receptor beta chains were all read from a single sample in a study of spatial heterogeneity in lung cancer. Time point in this sample: sample taken at primary tumor resection. Unsorted samples of tumor, nontumor lung or frozen PBMC had their whole RNA sequenced. Via MiXCR, TCRdb re-called the 5' RACE reads, giving one row per CDR3 protein. This sample has 75,000 to 85,000 distinct CDR3 sequences; about a fifth occur once, and the top ten carry 6.2%. The specimen comprised PBMCs, sampled at surgery. These receptor sequences come from a male donor with early-stage non-small cell lung cancer.

This clonotype was seen ten or more times. The CDR3 nucleotides are TGTGCCAGCAGCTGGGACAGTAGGTCGCTCACCGGGGAGCTGTTTTTT. Translated: CASSWDSRSLTGELFF. This rearrangement joins TRBV11-2 to TRBJ2-2; TRBD1 matches 7 bases. The CDR3 is 16 amino acids. Trimming took 4 bases from V and 4 from J; bases not matched to a gene: 9. Looked up from germline, CDR1 is SGHAT and CDR2 is FQNNGV.

The sample holds many counts of this clonotype. J is TRBJ1-1 and V is TRBV4-1; TRBD1 matches at 9 bases. J gave up 6 bases and V 7 bases, and 12 bases lay outside the gene matches. This CDR3 is 15 amino acids long. Looked up from germline, CDR1 is MGHRA and CDR2 is YSYEKL. CDR3 residues: CASTAGTGFRAEAFF. For the CDR3, the DNA is TGCGCCAGCACCGCCGGGACAGGGTTTAGAGCTGAAGCTTTCTTT.

A few counts support this clonotype. CDR3 protein: CASSLTGVGSNEQFF. The CDR3 DNA follows: TGTGCCAGCAGTTTAACGGGAGTGGGGTCCAATGAGCAGTTCTTC. This rearrangement joins TRBV28 to TRBJ2-1, with D perhaps TRBD2 (6 bases). With 2 bases removed from V and 6 bases from J, the gap between germline ends came to 14 bases. The CDR3 is 15 amino acids. Per germline, CDR1 MDHEN and CDR2 SYDVKM.

The rearrangement joins TRBV30 to TRBJ2-1, with 11 bases identical to TRBD2. Germline loops: CDR1 GTSNPN, CDR2 SVGIG (reference sequence). CDR3 length equals 13 residues. V was clipped by 5 bases and J by 5 bases; unmatched bases: 2. The CDR3 nucleotides read TGTGCCTGGGGGACTAGCGGCAACAATGAGCAGTTCTTC. Encoded protein: CAWGTSGNNEQFF.

This clonotype occurred a few times. The chain employs TRBV3-1 and TRBJ2-7; 11 bases agree with TRBD2. CDR1 and CDR2 (germline): LGHDT, YNNKEL (reference sequence). Trimming removed 5 bases from V and 2 bases from J; junction bases left unmatched: 2. The CDR3 has 14 residues. The CDR3 loop reads CASSGSGRAYEQYF. CDR3 nucleotides: TGTGCCAGCAGCGGTAGCGGGAGGGCCTACGAGCAGTACTTC.

This chain joins TRBV5-1 and TRBJ2-7, with 7 bases lining up with TRBD1. CDR1 and CDR2 from the germline V gene are SGHRS and YFSETQ. V was pared by 7 bases and J by 0 bases, with 13 bases of the junction left unmatched. The CDR3 covers 16 residues. As DNA, the CDR3 is TGCGCCAGCTCGATTGGGACAGTCTTCGGCTCCTACGAGCAGTACTTC. Translating gives CASSIGTVFGSYEQYF. The whole variable domain, filled in from reference TRBV5-1 and TRBJ2-7, reads KAGVTQTPRYLIKTRGQQVTLSCSPISGHRSVSWYQQTPGQGLQFLFEYFSETQRNKGNFPGRFSGRQFSNSRSEMNVSTLELGDSALYLCASSIGTVFGSYEQYFGPGTRLTVT.

There are a few counts of this clonotype. The chain carries TRBV7-9 and TRBJ1-5; D may be TRBD1 (5 bases). CDR3 length: 14 residues. The V end was cut by 5 bases, the J end by 4 bases, with 12 bases between. Germline values: CDR1 SEHNR, CDR2 FQNEAQ (reference sequence). The chain's CDR3 is CASSQQGNNQPQHF. CDR3 coding DNA: TGTGCCAGCAGCCAGCAGGGAAATAATCAGCCCCAGCATTTT.

There are a few counts of this clonotype. The chain combines TRBV11-3 with TRBJ2-5; a possible D gene is TRBD1 (6 bases). V dropped 3 bases and J dropped 0 bases, with 14 bases sitting between them. CDR3 size: 16 residues. The V gene's germline CDR1 is SGHNT and CDR2 YENEEA. The CDR3 DNA reads TGTGCCAGCAGCTTTTGGGGGCGGACGTACCAAGAGACCCAGTACTTC. This codes for CASSFWGRTYQETQYF.

The V gene is TRBV18, the J gene TRBJ2-7, with 7 nucleotides matching TRBD1. The CDR3 spans 14 residues. The V segment lost 5 bases and the J segment 8 bases; nucleotides outside the gene matches: 12. Looked up from germline, CDR1 is KGHSH and CDR2 is LQKENI. The CDR3 reads CASSEPGQPMKQYF. DNA for the CDR3: TGTGCCAGCTCAGAACCGGGACAGCCTATGAAGCAGTACTTC.

The rearrangement joins TRBV27 to TRBJ2-3; 8 nucleotides match TRBD1. Looked up from germline, CDR1 is MNHEY and CDR2 is SMNVEV (reference sequence). CDR3 length: 14 amino acids. Trimming removed 5 bases from V and 3 bases from J; junction bases left unmatched: 4. CDR3 in DNA: TGTGCCAGCAGTGACAGGGGTTGGACAGATACGCAGTATTTT. Amino acid sequence: CASSDRGWTDTQYF.

This clonotype appeared many times. This chain joins TRBV20-1 and TRBJ2-1; 12 nucleotides match TRBD2. The CDR3 length is 15 residues. J lost 4 bases, V lost 2 bases, and 3 bases had no gene match. CDR1 is DFQATT and CDR2 is SNEGSKA in the germline V gene (reference sequence). Here the CDR3 DNA reads TGCAGTGCTAGAACTAGCGGGGGGTCTTACAATGAGCAGTTCTTC. Protein sequence: CSARTSGGSYNEQFF.

This chain uses TRBV6-6 with TRBJ1-6, with 12 bases matching TRBD1. In germline, CDR1 is MNHNY, CDR2 SVGAGI (reference sequence). The ends lost 5 bases at V and 9 bases at J; junction bases unmatched: 5. CDR3 size: 15 residues. The DNA for the CDR3 is TGTGCCAGCAGTCGGGGACAGGGGGCTGGTTCACCCCTCCACTTT. Translating gives CASSRGQGAGSPLHF.

This chain connects TRBV12-3 or TRBV12-4 to TRBJ1-1, with D unresolved. Trimming stripped 5 bases from V and 4 bases from J, with 14 bases between. The CDR3 sequence is 14 residues long. CDR3 in DNA: TGTGCCAGCAGTCCGCGACTGCTCGGCACTGAAGCTTTCTTT. Its protein is CASSPRLLGTEAFF.

The table lists this clonotype with a few counts. The rearrangement joins TRBV20-1 to TRBJ1-5, with 8 bases fitting TRBD1. The V segment lost 6 bases and the J segment 5 bases; nucleotides outside the gene matches: 6. Germline V CDR1 and CDR2: DFQATT, SNEGSKA (reference sequence). This CDR3 is 13 amino acids long. The DNA of the CDR3 is TGCAGTGCACCAGGGGGCGAGGATCAGCCCCAGCATTTT. Its protein is CSAPGGEDQPQHF.

This clonotype was recorded many times. The rearrangement uses TRBV9 and TRBJ1-2; tentatively, D is TRBD1 (6 bases). With 4 bases removed from V and 0 bases from J, the gap between germline ends came to 10 bases. CDR1 SGDLS and CDR2 YYNGEE come from the germline V gene. The CDR3 totals 14 residues. As DNA, the CDR3 is TGTGCCAGCAGCCCCGGGACAACTAACTATGGCTACACCTTC. The encoded protein is CASSPGTTNYGYTF. The complete variable domain, with remaining parts taken from reference TRBV9 and TRBJ1-2, reads DSGVTQTPKHLITATGQRVTLRCSPRSGDLSVYWYQQSLDQGLQFLIQYYNGEERAKGNILERFSAQQFPDLHSELNLSSLELGDSALYFCASSPGTTNYGYTFGSGTRLTVV.

This clonotype was counted a few times. This sequence joins TRBV7-9 and TRBJ2-5; 12 positions match TRBD1. With 6 bases clipped from V and 6 bases from J, the junction kept 8 bases outside the gene matches. The germline V gene has CDR1 SEHNR and CDR2 FQNEAQ (reference sequence). This CDR3 has 15 residues. The CDR3 is CASRTGTGGVQTQYF. The DNA for the CDR3 is TGTGCCAGCAGAACCGGGACAGGGGGCGTGCAGACCCAGTACTTC.

V usage is TRBV5-1 and J usage is TRBJ1-6; TRBD1 matches at 8 bases. Germline assignment: CDR1 SGHRS and CDR2 YFSETQ. The trim removed 3 bases at V and 9 bases at J, leaving 5 bases unmatched. The CDR3 has 14 residues. CDR3 residues: CASSSGQGGSPLHF. The CDR3 region has the DNA TGCGCCAGCAGCTCCGGACAGGGCGGTTCACCCCTCCACTTT. Complete variable domain (other parts from reference TRBV5-1 and TRBJ1-6): KAGVTQTPRYLIKTRGQQVTLSCSPISGHRSVSWYQQTPGQGLQFLFEYFSETQRNKGNFPGRFSGRQFSNSRSEMNVSTLELGDSALYLCASSSGQGGSPLHFGNGTRLTVT.

This clonotype was recorded at least ten times. The chain carries TRBV10-3 and TRBJ1-5; D unclear. The V gene lost 0 bases and the J gene lost 7 bases, with 13 bases spanning the gap. The germline V gene has CDR1 ENHRY and CDR2 SYGVKD. The CDR3 consists of 15 residues. The CDR3 DNA follows: TGTGCCATCAGTGAGTCAGGCGAAGGGAACCAGCCCCAGCATTTT. It yields the protein CAISESGEGNQPQHF.

This clonotype was counted a few times. Because it lacks the conserved phenylalanine or tryptophan at the end, this CDR3 is likely a read error. The DNA is left out, because the CDR3 cannot be placed on it with certainty; the CDR3 is given as TCRdb lists it. The V gene is TRBV7-3, the J gene TRBJ2-3; the listed D gene, TRBD1, was not tested against the DNA. Counting both end residues, the CDR3 totals 13 amino acids. In germline, CDR1 is SGHTA, CDR2 FQGTGA. The CDR3 sequence is CASSLSPEEDQAL.

The V call is TRBV19, the J call TRBJ2-7; D is undetermined. Germline lookup yields CDR1 LNHDA and CDR2 SQIVND (reference sequence). V lost 1 base, J lost 5 bases, and 12 bases lay in between. This CDR3 has 14 amino acids. The CDR3 protein is CASSIGRVVHEQYF. The CDR3 DNA reads as TGTGCCAGTAGTATAGGTCGGGTGGTCCACGAGCAGTACTTC.

The V gene is TRBV5-1, the J gene TRBJ2-7; D call uncertain. This CDR3 has 14 amino acids. Trimming pared 0 bases from V and 5 bases from J, leaving 12 bases between. Germline loops: CDR1 SGHRS, CDR2 YFSETQ. The CDR3 protein is CASSLVGSGHEQYF. The CDR3 DNA reads TGCGCCAGCAGCTTGGTAGGGTCAGGCCACGAGCAGTACTTC. Drawing the rest from reference TRBV5-1 and TRBJ2-7, the complete variable domain is KAGVTQTPRYLIKTRGQQVTLSCSPISGHRSVSWYQQTPGQGLQFLFEYFSETQRNKGNFPGRFSGRQFSNSRSEMNVSTLELGDSALYLCASSLVGSGHEQYFGPGTRLTVT.

This chain connects TRBV5-1 to TRBJ2-2, with TRBD2 matching 7 bases. This CDR3 has 16 residues. Germline V CDR1 and CDR2: SGHRS, YFSETQ. With 5 bases clipped from V and 1 base from J, the junction kept 8 bases outside the gene matches. The CDR3 region has the DNA TGCGCCAGCAGACCAATGGCTAGCGGGAACACCGGGGAGCTGTTTTTT. Protein: CASRPMASGNTGELFF.

The chain joins TRBV5-1 to TRBJ1-2; the D gene is possibly TRBD1 (6 bases). The CDR3 spans 14 residues. V shed 7 bases and J shed 3 bases, with 16 bases lying between them. CDR1 is SGHRS, CDR2 YFSETQ, per germline. CDR3 protein: CASGGGGTYYGYTF. As DNA, the CDR3 is TGCGCCAGCGGAGGGGGAGGTACATACTATGGCTACACCTTC.

The chain carries TRBV28 and TRBJ2-6, with 7 bases aligning to TRBD2. Germline assignment: CDR1 MDHEN and CDR2 SYDVKM. The ends lost 7 bases at V and 4 bases at J; junction bases unmatched: 7. The CDR3 has 15 residues. The CDR3 loop reads CASKGGAAGANVLTF. The CDR3 DNA reads as TGTGCCAGCAAGGGAGGGGCGGCAGGGGCCAACGTCCTGACTTTC.

This clonotype was picked up a small number of times. V usage is TRBV7-9 and J usage is TRBJ2-5; 7 bases are shared with TRBD1. This CDR3 is 15 amino acids long. V trimming: 3 bases; J trimming: 5 bases; junction bases outside the gene matches: 9. Germline CDR1 SEHNR, CDR2 FQNEAQ (reference sequence). CDR3 sequence: CASSFRQGVLETQYF. Here the CDR3 DNA reads TGTGCCAGCAGCTTCCGTCAGGGGGTATTGGAGACCCAGTACTTC.

V and J are TRBV29-1 and TRBJ2-7; D uncertain. Between the trimmed V and J ends, which lost 5 bases and 2 bases, there was a span of 13 bases. Germline V CDR1 and CDR2: SQVTM, ANQGSEA. The CDR3 consists of 13 residues. The CDR3 protein is CSVQTITAYEQYF. The CDR3 DNA follows: TGCAGCGTTCAGACAATCACTGCCTACGAGCAGTACTTC.

This clonotype came up many times. This chain's CDR3 is CASSLADTQYF. CDR3 DNA: TGCGCCAGCAGCTTGGCAGATACGCAGTATTTT. The rearrangement links TRBV5-1 to TRBJ2-3; D gene ambiguous. CDR1 and CDR2 from the germline V gene are SGHRS and YFSETQ. Trimming left V 0 bases short and J 4 bases short, with 0 bases between. This CDR3 region has 11 residues.

This clonotype was detected only a few times. The chain employs TRBV5-4 and TRBJ2-3; TRBD1 matches at 7 bases. Per germline, CDR1 SGHNT and CDR2 YYREEE (reference sequence). This CDR3 is built from 18 residues. V lost 0 bases, J lost 6 bases, and 16 bases stayed unmatched. CDR3 region: CASSLGQGRRIAGDTQYF. CDR3 DNA: TGTGCCAGCAGCTTGGGACAGGGAAGGAGGATTGCAGGGGATACGCAGTATTTT.

The gene calls are TRBV27 and TRBJ2-2; no clear D. CDR3 size: 15 residues. Trimming removed 3 bases from V and 1 base from J, with 9 bases in between. Germline CDR1 and CDR2: MNHEY and SMNVEV (reference sequence). The CDR3 DNA reads TGTGCCAGCAGTTTTGGTAGCTGGAACACCGGGGAGCTGTTTTTT. Translation: CASSFGSWNTGELFF.